Following are 24 T cell receptor beta chains from one sample sequenced in a study of cytomegalovirus exposure and HLA in healthy donors (dated by TCRdb to about 2017). The method behind the library was the immunoSEQ multiplex PCR assay. For the multiplex PCR, a mixture combining 60 forward primers for TCR Vbeta segments and 13 reverse primers for TCR Jbeta segments was used. As stored in TCRdb, this immuneACCESS dataset retains in-frame rearrangements with V and J assigned. A fraction of the clones does not appear; measured against another copy, unresolved V genes explain less than half of the discrepancy, and the remainder lacks a known reason. The sample records roughly 200,000 clones, about 88% of which are singletons. The ten biggest clones cover roughly 0.33% of the sample. Sequencing was performed on PBMCs. The receptors come from a woman aged 25 to 39 in good health and CMV-seronegative.

The chain recombines TRBV2 with TRBJ2-7; 9 bases fit TRBD1. V lost 8 bases, J lost 4 bases, and 6 bases stayed unmatched. The germline V gene has CDR1 SNHLY and CDR2 FYNNEI. The CDR3 length is 13 residues. The CDR3 reads CASAGQGIYEQYF. In nucleotides, the CDR3 is TGTGCCAGCGCTGGACAGGGGATTTACGAGCAGTACTTC.

V gene TRBV28 combines with J gene TRBJ2-5; the D gene is possibly TRBD2 (5 bases). CDR1 and CDR2 from the germline V gene are MDHEN and SYDVKM. This CDR3 region has 12 residues. V lost 4 bases and J 5 bases, leaving 8 bases between the germline ends. CDR3 amino acids: CASSSTGETQYF. The DNA of the CDR3 is TGTGCCAGCAGTTCCACGGGGGAGACCCAGTACTTC. Based on the CDR3 plus reference TRBV28 and TRBJ2-5, the full variable domain is DVKVTQSSRYLVKRTGEKVFLECVQDMDHENMFWYRQDPGLGLRLIYFSYDVKMKEKGDIPEGYSVSREKKERFSLILESASTNQTSMYLCASSSTGETQYFGPGTRLLVL.

The V gene is TRBV28, the J gene TRBJ1-1, with D perhaps matching TRBD1 (5 bases). This CDR3 spans 13 amino acids. Germline V lookup: CDR1 MDHEN, CDR2 SYDVKM. Trimming cost V 7 bases and J 6 bases, with 15 bases left between them. The CDR3 DNA follows: TGTGCCAGCATCTCTCAGGGTATCGCTGAAGCTTTCTTT. This codes for CASISQGIAEAFF.

The rearrangement joins TRBV7-9 to TRBJ2-1; D gene unclear. The CDR3 has 12 amino acids. Between the trimmed V and J ends, which lost 5 bases and 1 base, there was a span of 3 bases. The germline gives CDR1 SEHNR, CDR2 FQNEAQ (reference sequence). The CDR3 bases are TGTGCCAGCAGCCATTCCTACAATGAGCAGTTCTTC. The encoded protein is CASSHSYNEQFF.

The chain has TRBV15 and TRBJ2-7, with TRBD2 as a possible D gene (5 bases). The germline V gene encodes CDR1 LNHNV and CDR2 YYDKDF (reference sequence). Trimming pared 0 bases from V and 3 bases from J, leaving 9 bases between. This CDR3 region has 14 residues. The CDR3 nucleotides are TGTGCCACCAGCAGAGATAACGGGATCTACGAGCAGTACTTC. Translating gives CATSRDNGIYEQYF.

The chain links TRBV4-1 to TRBJ1-4; 7 bases agree with TRBD1. Looked up from germline, CDR1 is MGHRA and CDR2 is YSYEKL. There are 15 residues in the CDR3. The V and J ends lost 2 bases and 2 bases, in that order; junction bases with no gene match: 2. DNA for the CDR3: TGCGCCAGCAGCCAACCAGGGGGGACTAATGAAAAACTGTTTTTT. Translating gives CASSQPGGTNEKLFF.

J is TRBJ2-2 and V is TRBV28; a possible D gene is TRBD1 (5 bases). The V end was cut by 7 bases, the J end by 6 bases, with 18 bases between. The CDR3 totals 15 residues. CDR1 is MDHEN, CDR2 SYDVKM, per germline. CDR3 residues: CASTEIQTVAGELFF. The CDR3 DNA reads TGTGCCAGCACAGAAATTCAGACAGTTGCCGGGGAGCTGTTTTTT.

The chain couples TRBV28 to TRBJ2-5; 10 nucleotides align to TRBD2. The germline V gene encodes CDR1 MDHEN and CDR2 SYDVKM. There are 15 residues in the CDR3. V was pared by 6 bases and J by 7 bases, with 11 bases of the junction left unmatched. CDR3 residues: CASSTAGTSDGTQYF. The CDR3 DNA reads TGTGCCAGCAGCACCGCCGGGACTAGCGATGGGACCCAGTACTTC.

The chain couples TRBV7-2 to TRBJ2-7; 9 positions match TRBD1. The CDR3 covers 16 residues. The V gene end was trimmed by 0 bases and the J gene end by 2 bases; junction bases not matched to a gene: 5. Germline V lookup: CDR1 SGHTA, CDR2 FQGNSA. Written as DNA, the CDR3 is TGTGCCAGCAGCTTAGCGTCGGGACAGGGAACCTACGAGCAGTACTTC. This codes for CASSLASGQGTYEQYF.

This clone was counted a few times. V gene TRBV28 combines with J gene TRBJ1-2, with 7 bases that match TRBD1. V shed 5 bases and J 5 bases; nucleotides not matched to a gene: 2. The CDR3 totals 12 residues. Germline-derived CDR1 and CDR2 are MDHEN and SYDVKM. The CDR3 sequence is CASSDRDYGYTF. Written as DNA, the CDR3 is TGTGCCAGCAGTGACAGGGATTATGGCTACACCTTC.

The rearrangement links TRBV7-8 to TRBJ1-1; possible D gene TRBD1, 5 bases. Germline loops: CDR1 SGHVS, CDR2 FQNEAQ. V lost 6 bases and J 4 bases, leaving 15 bases between the germline ends. The CDR3 loop spans 14 amino acids. The CDR3 bases are TGTGCCAGCAGTACAGTGGGGGGAGGCACTGAAGCTTTCTTT. It yields the protein CASSTVGGGTEAFF.

V and J are TRBV7-8 and TRBJ2-5; tentative D call: TRBD2 (5 bases). The CDR3 runs to 15 residues. CDR1 SGHVS and CDR2 FQNEAQ come from the germline V gene. Trimming took 5 bases from V and 1 from J, leaving 14 bases between them. CDR3 amino acids: CASSKAGLGQETQYF. For the CDR3, the DNA is TGTGCCAGCAGCAAGGCGGGTCTCGGCCAAGAGACCCAGTACTTC.

The chain has TRBV2 and TRBJ2-6; TRBD1 is a possible D gene (5 bases). Germline values: CDR1 SNHLY, CDR2 FYNNEI. This CDR3 contains 13 residues. V lost 9 bases and J lost 1, with 7 bases in between. CDR3 region: CARGASGANVLTF. CDR3 nucleotides: TGTGCCAGAGGGGCATCTGGGGCCAACGTCCTGACTTTC.

Only one count was recorded for this clone. The chain employs TRBV28 and TRBJ2-5, with 9 bases matching TRBD2. The CDR3 is 16 residues long. Germline V gene sequence: CDR1 MDHEN, CDR2 SYDVKM. The V gene end was trimmed by 3 bases and the J gene end by 1 base; junction bases not matched to a gene: 6. The CDR3 DNA follows: TGTGCCAGCAGTTTCCAAGAGACTAGCGGCCAAGAGACCCAGTACTTC. It yields the protein CASSFQETSGQETQYF.

This chain uses TRBV18 with TRBJ1-1; D uncertain. Trimming removed 6 bases from V and 1 base from J, with 9 bases in between. This CDR3 is built from 13 residues. Per the germline V gene, CDR1 is KGHSH and CDR2 is LQKENI. The CDR3 protein is CASSDTANTEAFF. In nucleotides, the CDR3 is TGTGCCAGCTCGGATACAGCGAACACTGAAGCTTTCTTT.

The chain couples TRBV6-5 to TRBJ2-7; D call uncertain. The CDR3 runs to 15 residues. Germline CDR1 MNHEY, CDR2 SVGAGI. Deletions cut 0 bases from V and 4 bases from J, with 13 bases between. CDR3 DNA: TGTGCCAGCAGTTACTCGAAGGTATCGACTTACGAGCAGTACTTC. It codes for CASSYSKVSTYEQYF.

The genes are TRBV11-1 and TRBJ1-2; TRBD1 is a possible D gene (6 bases). Germline V gives CDR1 SGHAT, CDR2 FQDESV (reference sequence). The CDR3 extends over 14 amino acids. V shed 1 base and J shed 7 bases, with 13 bases lying between them. The CDR3 sequence is CASSLEQGIGGYTF. DNA for the CDR3: TGTGCCAGCAGCTTAGAGCAGGGGATTGGTGGCTACACCTTC.

The genes are TRBV9 and TRBJ2-7, with a possible D match to TRBD1 (7 bases). V was shortened by 0 bases and J by 5 bases, with 12 bases between the two germline ends. This CDR3 has 14 amino acids. CDR1 SGDLS and CDR2 YYNGEE come from the germline V gene. The CDR3 coding sequence is TGTGCCAGCAGCGTAGGCGGGACAGCAGACGAGCAGTACTTC. Residues: CASSVGGTADEQYF.

V and J are TRBV10-3 and TRBJ2-1; tentatively, D is TRBD1 (6 bases). CDR3 length: 13 residues. Germline V gene data show CDR1 as ENHRY and CDR2 as SYGVKD. The V end was cut by 10 bases, the J end by 8 bases, with 18 bases between. The CDR3 nucleotides are TGTGCCACCTCGAGAGAGGGGGATTATGAGCAGTTCTTC. Residues: CATSREGDYEQFF.

This sequence joins TRBV7-9 and TRBJ2-1; D remains unclear. The CDR3 runs to 15 residues. Germline loops: CDR1 SEHNR, CDR2 FQNEAQ (reference sequence). V lost 4 bases and J 9 bases, leaving 19 bases between the germline ends. CDR3 in DNA: TGTGCCAGCAGCTCCGGTGGTGCCACCATCACTGAGCAGTTCTTC. Translated, it gives CASSSGGATITEQFF.

V and J are TRBV29-1 and TRBJ1-2, with 8 nucleotides matching TRBD1. With V trimmed by 4 bases and J by 5 bases, 3 bases remained unmatched. CDR3 length: 12 amino acids. Germline V CDR1 and CDR2: SQVTM, ANQGSEA. CDR3 sequence reads: CSVAGGGYGYTF. DNA for the CDR3: TGCAGCGTTGCAGGGGGCGGGTATGGCTACACCTTC.

The chain couples TRBV6-1 to TRBJ1-1; no clear D. Germline V lookup: CDR1 MNHNS, CDR2 SASEGT. V was clipped by 3 bases and J by 0 bases, with 11 bases between them. The CDR3 is 15 amino acids. The CDR3 region has the DNA TGTGCCAGCAGTGATTTGGGCCAGATGAACACTGAAGCTTTCTTT. Amino acid sequence: CASSDLGQMNTEAFF.

The gene calls are TRBV29-1 and TRBJ1-1; D is unclear. The V end was cut by 1 base, the J end by 7 bases, with 10 bases between. The CDR3 sequence is 12 residues long. Germline lookup yields CDR1 SQVTM and CDR2 ANQGSEA. The CDR3 region has the DNA TGCAGCGTTGAAGCTCGGCCGGGTGAAGCTTTCTTT. Its protein is CSVEARPGEAFF.

This chain links TRBV27 with TRBJ1-1; possibly TRBD1 for D (6 bases). Germline CDR1 is MNHEY and CDR2 is SMNVEV (reference sequence). CDR3 length: 14 amino acids. The V and J ends lost 4 bases and 4 bases respectively, with 13 bases between them. CDR3 protein: CASSWAGASTEAFF. CDR3 bases: TGTGCCAGCAGTTGGGCGGGGGCGAGCACTGAAGCTTTCTTT.